A single T cell receptor (beta chain) is shown here with its context. Its specificity is not known. This entry is derived from a study of Ad26.COV2.S vaccination and SARS-CoV-2 variants. CDR3 size: 14 residues. Germline lookup yields CDR1 MNHEY and CDR2 SVGEGT. Trimming removed 2 bases from V and 7 bases from J, with 14 bases in between. Findings of the study overall: People given the vaccine had a wider spike-specific TCR breadth than placebo recipients did. The study found similar non-spike TCR breadth in vaccine and placebo recipients.

Here immunoSEQ multiplex PCR was the method, and the copy in TCRdb shows in-frame clones only, minus some. In the table there are 87,000 or so clones, 82% of which are singletons. This clonotype was sampled from a human donor who had recovered from COVID-19. The sample here was peripheral blood, taken after recovery from COVID-19. The J gene is TRBJ1-2, the V gene TRBV6-2 or TRBV6-3, with a tentative D call TRBD1 (6 bases). CDR3 sequence: CASSYATRTAGYTF. CDR3 nucleotide sequence: TGTGCCAGCAGTTACGCAACCCGGACAGCTGGCTACACCTTC.